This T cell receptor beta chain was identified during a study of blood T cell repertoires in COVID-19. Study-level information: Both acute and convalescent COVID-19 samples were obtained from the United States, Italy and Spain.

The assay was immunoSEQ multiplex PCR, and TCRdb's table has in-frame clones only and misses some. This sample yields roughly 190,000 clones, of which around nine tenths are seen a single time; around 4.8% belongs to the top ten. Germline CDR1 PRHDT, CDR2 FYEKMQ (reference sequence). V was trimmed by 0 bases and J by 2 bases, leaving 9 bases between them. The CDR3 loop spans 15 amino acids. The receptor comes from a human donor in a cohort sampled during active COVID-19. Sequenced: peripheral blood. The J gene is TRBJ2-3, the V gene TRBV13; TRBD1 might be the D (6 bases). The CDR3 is CASSLGTGYTDTQYF. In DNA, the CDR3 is TGTGCCAGCAGCTTAGGGACAGGTTACACAGATACGCAGTATTTT.